This T cell receptor beta chain was sequenced in a study of T cell clonality in common variable immunodeficiency (dated by TCRdb to about 2015). For sequencing, equivalent amounts of genomic DNA were input from CVID and control samples. For every sample, a 60 bp segment covering the rearranged TCRbeta CDR3 region was amplified and then sequenced. TCRbeta amplification used the immunoSEQ assay, a bias-corrected multiplex PCR with high-throughput sequencing. Per the authors' processing: Each unique nucleotide sequence was treated as a clone and annotated with V, D and J genes, copy number and frequency. Sequences were labeled productive if in frame, and non-productive if out of frame or containing stop codons. As previously described, clonality was calculated on the basis of Shannon's entropy. The predicted amino acid sequences of productive clones were used to derive mean CDR3 Kyte-Doolittle hydropathy. Using the R hclust function, scaled V gene usage was clustered hierarchically with Manhattan distance and complete linkage. Clone sharing by CDR3 amino acid sequence was assessed by resampling 12 repertoires per group over 100 rounds. The repertoires were searched for 70 published EBV-specific TCRbeta sequences and almost 250 published CMV-specific TCRbeta sequences. After two CVID samples that produced fewer than 10,000 sequences were dropped from the analysis, around 40 CVID repertoires remained. The source is immuneACCESS, and TCRdb retained only in-frame sequences with V and J called. Part of the clones is not carried over; for the studies checked, unresolved V genes explain less than half of this, and the remainder is unexplained. That table is the source of V, J and clone size, and D and trimming were worked out from the DNA. This sample has approximately 57,000 clones in the table, none counted a single time. The ten most abundant clones make up under 0.9% of the sample.

Unmatched junction bases come to 9, with V trimmed by 6 bases and J by 4 bases. From cysteine to phenylalanine, the CDR3 is 15 amino acids long. The DNA has 36 bases, all within the CDR3, and is read from base 1. The germline V gene encodes CDR1 LNHDA and CDR2 SQIVND (reference sequence). What the study reported, not specific to this receptor: It was noted by the authors that sequencing of the repertoires of T cell subpopulations would be needed to clarify the cause of the increased clonality in CVID. CVID TCRbeta sequences reportedly showed fewer deletions and N-nucleotide insertions and lacked highly modified clones with 13 or more V deletions. Compared with healthy controls, CVID subjects showed increased TCRbeta clonality (t-test p = 0.018), a feature most characteristic of about a third of subjects. Fewer TCRbeta clones were shared among CVID subjects than among healthy controls (p < 0.0001). Even though DNA input was the same, control samples had an average of about 89,000 unique sequences each, compared with approximately 32,000 in CVID samples. Correlations of repertoire features with clinical complications were constrained by heterogeneity among patients within the CVID cohort.

This clone occurred many times. The antigen it recognizes is unknown. From the germline J gene comes the end of the CDR3, since the read stops 3 residues before it. Both CVID patients and healthy controls were predominantly of Caucasian heritage. Heparinized peripheral whole blood samples of roughly 5 to 8 ml were obtained from each donor. Genomic DNA from adults with common variable immune deficiency (CVID) and from healthy adult controls was the source for sequencing TCRbeta CDR3 repertoires. There were about 22 healthy adult volunteers in the control group (around twelve female and around 10 male), ranging in age from about 23 to 70 years, with a mean age of almost 35. Diluted blood was density-centrifuged over Hypaque 1077 or Ficoll-Paque to isolate peripheral blood mononuclear cells. Genomic DNA was extracted from unsorted mononuclear cells by Qiagen column purification or by a centrifugation-based method.

This clonotype originated in a person aged 18 to 70 in good health. The chain was built from TRBV19 and TRBJ2-7; TRBD2 lines up with 10 middle nucleotides. Sequencing was done on a sample of peripheral blood mononuclear cells. CDR3 bases read: TGTGCCAGTAGAAAAGCAGCGGGAGGGCCGTACGAG. It codes for CASRKAAGGPYE. The complete CDR3 reads CASRKAAGGPYEQYF.